The rows below give T cell receptor beta chains drawn from one sample of a study of response to subunit inactivated influenza vaccine. TCRdb re-called the RT-PCR reads with MiXCR, one entry per CDR3 protein. The table has 160,000 or so distinct CDR3 sequences, approximately 11% seen once; the top ten hold around 12%. Specimen: non-naive T cells sorted from PBMCs, collected about 6 weeks after vaccination. These receptors all stem from a man in his fifties or sixties who received an inactivated influenza vaccine. The CDR3 runs from the conserved cysteine through the conserved F or W. D genes are given only for firm matches. Size is omitted from some rows. Given values are once, few, many or a class for expanded clones.

TRBV7-2	TRBJ1-2	few	TRBD1	TGTGCCAGCAGGAGCGGGACAGGGTTCCATGGCTACACCTTC	CASRSGTGFHGYTF
TRBV20-1	TRBJ2-2	.	.	TGCAGTGCGAGGACAGCCGGATACACCGGGGAGCTGTTTTTT	CSARTAGYTGELFF
TRBV7-9	TRBJ1-4	.	.	TGTGCCAGCAGCGCGGACCTTGGGAATGAAAAACTGTTTTTT	CASSADLGNEKLFF
TRBV20-1	TRBJ2-1	many	.	TGCAGTGCTAGAGAAGACTCCCTCGGTAATGAGCAGTTCTTC	CSAREDSLGNEQFF
TRBV29-1	TRBJ2-7	few	TRBD2	TGCAGCGTTGTTCTGACTAGCGGGGTGCACTACGAGCAGTACTTC	CSVVLTSGVHYEQYF
TRBV10-3	TRBJ1-2	.	TRBD1	TGTGCCATCAGTGAAGGGACAGGGGGATCCTACACCTTC	CAISEGTGGSYTF
TRBV20-1	TRBJ2-1	.	TRBD2	TGCAGCTCTCGGGGGGAGGGCCCGGGCAATGAGCAGTTCTTC	CSSRGEGPGNEQFF
TRBV28	TRBJ1-2	.	TRBD1	TGTGCCAGCAAGACAGGGGGCACTAACTATGGCTACACCTTC	CASKTGGTNYGYTF
TRBV7-2	TRBJ2-5	.	.	TGTGCCAGCAGCTTGGGGAGGTTGGAGACCCAGTACTTC	CASSLGRLETQYF
TRBV29-1	TRBJ2-7	.	.	TGCAGCGTTGTCAAGAGCTCCTACGAGCAGTACTTC	CSVVKSSYEQYF
TRBV4-1	TRBJ2-7	.	.	TGCGCCTTCAGCCAAGCCGGGGCATACTACGAGCAGTACTTC	CAFSQAGAYYEQYF
TRBV5-1	TRBJ2-7	many	.	TGCGCCAGCAGCTGGGGGGATCAACTCCCCGAGCAGTACTTC	CASSWGDQLPEQYF
TRBV5-1	TRBJ2-7	many	.	TGCGCCAGCAGCTTGGCGGGTAGGTCCGAGCAGTACTTC	CASSLAGRSEQYF
TRBV4-1	TRBJ1-4	many	.	TGCGCCAGCAGCCAAGATCGGAGGGCTAATGAAAAACTGTTTTTT	CASSQDRRANEKLFF
TRBV10-3	TRBJ2-7	.	TRBD1	TGTGCCATCAGTGGGAGACCCGACAGGGGGCAACAGTACGAGCAGTACTTC	CAISGRPDRGQQYEQYF
TRBV6-5	TRBJ2-5	.	TRBD2	TGTGCCAGCAGTTGGACTAGCGGGAGCGGTCAAGAGACCCAGTACTTC	CASSWTSGSGQETQYF
TRBV7-2	TRBJ2-7	many	.	TGTGCCAGCAGCTTAGTTGGGGGTTGGGAGCAGTACTTC	CASSLVGGWEQYF
TRBV2	TRBJ2-3	.	.	TGTGCCAGCAGCGGTTCGCGAACAGATACGCAGTATTTT	CASSGSRTDTQYF
TRBV20-1	TRBJ1-2	many	.	TGCAGTGTCCCGGACGGGGGAAACTATGGCTACACCTTC	CSVPDGGNYGYTF
TRBV4-2	TRBJ2-2	few	TRBD2	TGTGCCAGCAGCCATGGCGAAGCGGGAGACACCGGGGAGCTGTTTTTT	CASSHGEAGDTGELFF
TRBV5-1	TRBJ2-7	.	TRBD1	TGCGCCAGCAGCCTCACACCGGGACAGTCCTTTTACGAGCAGTACTTC	CASSLTPGQSFYEQYF
TRBV7-2	TRBJ2-7	many	TRBD1	TGTGCCAGCAGCTTAGCGCTGGGACAGGGTAAATCCGAGCAGTACTTC	CASSLALGQGKSEQYF
TRBV7-2	TRBJ1-4	many	.	TGTGCCAGCAGCTTAGTGAGTGGTGAAAAACTGTTTTTT	CASSLVSGEKLFF
TRBV20-1	TRBJ2-5	many	TRBD2	TGCAGTGCTAGAGGGACTAGCGGGCAAGAGACCCAGTACTTC	CSARGTSGQETQYF
TRBV15	TRBJ1-1	few	TRBD1	TGTGCCACCAGCAGAGAGCAGGGGGGGATTAACACTGAAGCTTTCTTT	CATSREQGGINTEAFF
TRBV5-1	TRBJ2-4	.	.	TGCGCCAGCAGCTTGCGGGGGATGAACATTCAGTACTTC	CASSLRGMNIQYF
TRBV18	TRBJ1-5	few	.	TGTGCCAGCTCATCAAGGCCTATCGATCAGCCCCAGCATTTT	CASSSRPIDQPQHF
TRBV12-3/TRBV12-4	TRBJ1-3	few	.	TGTGCCAGCAGGCCTAGGGAGGCTAGCTCTGGAAACACCATATATTTT	CASRPREASSGNTIYF
TRBV7-9	TRBJ1-3	many	.	TGTGCCAGCAGCTTACCTCAGTACGGAAACACCATATATTTT	CASSLPQYGNTIYF
TRBV9	TRBJ2-1	many	.	TGTGCCAGCAGCTCCAGCTTCCAGGGGGAGCAGTTCTTC	CASSSSFQGEQFF
TRBV10-3	TRBJ2-3	few	.	TGTGCCATCAAAGGACCGGACACAGATACGCAGTATTTT	CAIKGPDTDTQYF
TRBV12-5	TRBJ1-1	few	.	TGTGCTAGTGGTTTGAGTATGAACACTGAAGCTTTCTTT	CASGLSMNTEAFF
TRBV14	TRBJ1-6	few	.	TGTGCCAGCAGCCAAGATCAAGGACGACATTCACCCCTCCACTTT	CASSQDQGRHSPLHF
TRBV20-1	TRBJ2-2	.	TRBD1	TGCAGTGCTAGAGCCGCCGGGACAGGGAACACCGGGGAGCTGTTTTTT	CSARAAGTGNTGELFF
TRBV24-1	TRBJ2-2	.	.	TGTGCCACCAGTGATTATACTGCAACGGGCACCGGGGAGCTGTTTTTT	CATSDYTATGTGELFF
TRBV5-5	TRBJ2-7	.	TRBD1	TGTGCCAGCAGCTTACAGGGGCGACGAGGCTCCTACGAGCAGTACTTC	CASSLQGRRGSYEQYF
TRBV2	TRBJ2-5	.	.	TGTGCCAGCAGCCCCTTCTCTACAGTCGGCCAGTACTTC	CASSPFSTVGQYF
TRBV7-2	TRBJ2-3	many	.	TGTGCCAGCAGCTTAGGGTCAGTGTATAGTTTAGGAGATACGCAGTATTTT	CASSLGSVYSLGDTQYF
TRBV6-1	TRBJ2-7	.	TRBD2	TGTGCCACCACACGGGCTAGCGGGGCAGGTGAGCAGTACTTC	CATTRASGAGEQYF
TRBV20-1	TRBJ1-2	few	.	TGCAGTGCGTCGGCGACTAGCCGGCACTCCGACTTC	CSASATSRHSDF
TRBV7-2	TRBJ2-5	many	.	TGTGCCAGCAGCATTGGTGGCCCAGAGACCCAGTACTTC	CASSIGGPETQYF
TRBV28	TRBJ2-4	few	.	TGTGCCAGCAGTTTATTTAGCGCGGCCAAAAACATTCAGTACTTC	CASSLFSAAKNIQYF
TRBV3-1	TRBJ1-1	.	TRBD1	TGTGCCAGCAGCCAAGCGCAGGGGGCTGAAGCTTTCTTT	CASSQAQGAEAFF
TRBV12-3/TRBV12-4	TRBJ2-1	many	.	TGTGCCAGCAGTTCGACACATGAGCAGTTCTTC	CASSSTHEQFF
TRBV6-5	TRBJ2-7	many	.	TGTGCCAGCAGTTTGAGACGGTTTGGCGAGCAGTACTTC	CASSLRRFGEQYF